Each of the 13 T cell receptor beta chains below was sequenced from the same sample in a study of Graves' ophthalmopathy and Graves' hyperthyroidism. Amplification of the TCR beta CDR3 regions used RNA transcripts (as template). Second-round multiplex PCR followed a first-round RT-PCR using HTBI primers. TCRdb reprocessed the multiplex PCR reads via MiXCR and lists one record per CDR3 protein. The repertoire holds some 520,000 distinct CDR3 sequences, with about an eighth as singletons. Material: blood. These receptors originate from a woman between 25 and 40 years old with Graves' ophthalmopathy.

This clonotype was observed at least ten times. The V call is TRBV9, the J call TRBJ2-7; the D gene is possibly TRBD1 (7 bases). Trimming stripped 5 bases from V and 4 bases from J, with 19 bases between. Germline CDR1 SGDLS, CDR2 YYNGEE. CDR3 length: 15 residues. Here the CDR3 DNA reads TGTGCCAGCAGTCAGGGGGGCCAGGGGGTTTACGAGCAGTACTTC. Translated, it gives CASSQGGQGVYEQYF.

Ten or more counts support this clonotype. The J gene is TRBJ2-5, the V gene TRBV11-2; either TRBD1 or TRBD2 may fit D (6 bases each). Germline V lookup: CDR1 SGHAT, CDR2 FQNNGV. This CDR3 spans 16 amino acids. Trimming removed 6 bases from V and 1 base from J, with 18 bases in between. The CDR3 loop is CASSRRAGGFQETQYF. CDR3 DNA sequence: TGTGCCAGCAGTAGGAGGGCCGGGGGCTTCCAAGAGACCCAGTACTTC.

This clonotype was picked up many times. The gene calls are TRBV15 and TRBJ1-1, with D maybe TRBD1 (5 bases). Germline assignment: CDR1 LNHNV and CDR2 YYDKDF (reference sequence). This CDR3 has 17 residues. V was cut by 0 bases and J by 1 base, with 15 bases left in between. CDR3 sequence reads: CATSRETEGRSNTEAFF. The CDR3 DNA follows: TGTGCCACCAGCAGAGAAACAGAGGGGAGATCGAACACTGAAGCTTTCTTT.

There are many counts of this clonotype. The chain is built from TRBV13 and TRBJ2-7; 8 bases fit TRBD1. CDR1 and CDR2 (germline): PRHDT, FYEKMQ (reference sequence). The CDR3 sequence is 15 residues long. Unmatched junction bases numbered 8, after V lost 5 bases and J lost 2 bases. In nucleotides, the CDR3 is TGTGCCAGCAGCCGTCGGACAGGGTCGGCCTACGAGCAGTACTTC. Protein sequence: CASSRRTGSAYEQYF. Complete variable domain (other parts from reference TRBV13 and TRBJ2-7): AAGVIQSPRHLIKEKRETATLKCYPIPRHDTVYWYQQGPGQDPQFLISFYEKMQSDKGSIPDRFSAQQFSDYHSELNMSSLELGDSALYFCASSRRTGSAYEQYFGPGTRLTVT.

This clonotype showed up many times. This chain joins TRBV6-1 and TRBJ1-2; D gene uncertain. The CDR3 sequence is 15 residues long. Germline V CDR1 and CDR2: MNHNS, SASEGT. V lost 0 bases, J lost 4 bases, and 12 bases lay in between. This CDR3 reads CASSEALGPSYGYTF. CDR3 DNA: TGTGCCAGCAGTGAAGCGCTAGGACCCAGCTATGGCTACACCTTC.

This clonotype was detected only a few times. The gene calls are TRBV4-1 and TRBJ2-7, with D tentatively TRBD1 (6 bases). This CDR3 region has 14 residues. Germline V gene lookup returns CDR1 MGHRA and CDR2 YSYEKL. Trimming cost V 1 base and J 5 bases, with 12 bases left between them. CDR3 amino acids: CASSQGWGRNEQYF. In nucleotides, the CDR3 is TGCGCCAGCAGCCAAGGCTGGGGGCGGAACGAGCAGTACTTC.

The V call is TRBV13, the J call TRBJ2-7; 8 bases are a match to TRBD1. The germline CDR1 and CDR2 sequences are PRHDT and FYEKMQ (reference sequence). The CDR3 is 15 residues long. The J segment lost 0 bases and the V segment lost 3 bases, leaving 4 bases of the junction unmatched. The CDR3 nucleotides read TGTGCCAGCAGCTTGTGGACAGGGAGCTCCTACGAGCAGTACTTC. It encodes CASSLWTGSSYEQYF. Full variable domain (missing parts from reference TRBV13 and TRBJ2-7): AAGVIQSPRHLIKEKRETATLKCYPIPRHDTVYWYQQGPGQDPQFLISFYEKMQSDKGSIPDRFSAQQFSDYHSELNMSSLELGDSALYFCASSLWTGSSYEQYFGPGTRLTVT.

The gene calls are TRBV11-2 and TRBJ1-1, with D possibly being TRBD1 (5 bases). This CDR3 spans 15 amino acids. V was shortened by 2 bases and J by 1 base, with 11 bases between the two germline ends. From germline, CDR1 is SGHAT and CDR2 FQNNGV. In DNA, the CDR3 is TGTGCCAGCAGCTTAAAATGGCAGGGGAACACTGAAGCTTTCTTT. Its protein product is CASSLKWQGNTEAFF.

This chain links TRBV30 with TRBJ1-2; D might be TRBD1 (6 bases). Germline V gene lookup returns CDR1 GTSNPN and CDR2 SVGIG (reference sequence). CDR3 length equals 14 residues. V was clipped by 3 bases and J by 8 bases, with 19 bases between them. CDR3 sequence: CAWSRSRWRGGYTF. Written as DNA, the CDR3 is TGTGCCTGGAGCCGTAGTAGGTGGAGGGGGGGCTACACCTTC. Filled out from reference TRBV30 and TRBJ1-2, the complete variable domain reads SQTIHQWPATLVQPVGSPLSLECTVEGTSNPNLYWYRQAAGRGLQLLFYSVGIGQISSEVPQNLSASRPQDRQFILSSKKLLLSDSGFYLCAWSRSRWRGGYTFGSGTRLTVV.

This clonotype was found many times. The rearrangement joins TRBV10-1 to TRBJ1-1; D is uncertain. This CDR3 has 12 amino acids. Germline lookup yields CDR1 WNHNN and CDR2 SYGVQD (reference sequence). The germline V and J ends were trimmed by 5 bases and 2 bases, with 6 bases remaining between them. CDR3 nucleotides: TGCGCCAGCAGTTGGCGTAACACTGAAGCTTTCTTT. This encodes CASSWRNTEAFF.

The chain couples TRBV12-3 or TRBV12-4 to TRBJ1-1, with D perhaps TRBD1 (6 bases). Trimming cost V 7 bases and J 4 bases, with 25 bases left between them. The CDR3 is made up of 17 amino acids. The CDR3 DNA follows: TGTGCCAGCAACCAACAGAACCGGGGGCGCGGGGGCACTGAAGCTTTCTTT. This gives the protein CASNQQNRGRGGTEAFF.

This clonotype was seen a few times. V is TRBV20-1 and J is TRBJ2-2; 8 nucleotides agree with TRBD1. Germline loops: CDR1 DFQATT, CDR2 SNEGSKA (reference sequence). This CDR3 has 15 amino acids. V lost 5 bases and J lost 6; bases outside the gene matches: 11. CDR3 coding DNA: TGCAGTGCTCTAGACAGGGGACCAATTCCCGGGGAGCTGTTTTTT. Residues: CSALDRGPIPGELFF.

This clonotype was picked up many times. The V gene is TRBV27, the J gene TRBJ1-5; no firm D call. Germline CDR1 reads MNHEY; CDR2 reads SMNVEV (reference sequence). The CDR3 sequence is 15 residues long. V was shortened by 5 bases and J by 0 bases, with 11 bases between the two germline ends. CDR3 residues: CASSGLMNSNQPQHF. The CDR3 DNA is TGTGCCAGCAGTGGACTCATGAATAGCAATCAGCCCCAGCATTTT.